Here is one T cell receptor (beta chain) with its context. This sample was included in a study of blood T cell repertoires in COVID-19. About the study: The study drew acute and convalescent COVID-19 samples from the United States, Italy and Spain.

This table comes from immunoSEQ multiplex PCR, and its TCRdb copy is limited to in-frame clones, with some not included. The table shows about 28,000 clones, with 87% occurring only once. Material for sequencing was peripheral blood. This sequence was found in a human donor in a cohort sampled during active COVID-19.

CDR3: CASSIGAPSVYEQYF. Here the CDR3 DNA reads TGTGCCAGTAGTATTGGGGCCCCGAGTGTTTACGAGCAGTACTTC. The chain couples TRBV19 to TRBJ2-7; possibly TRBD1 for D (5 bases). V was cut by 3 bases and J by 4 bases, with 16 bases left in between. Germline-derived CDR1 and CDR2 are LNHDA and SQIVND (reference sequence). The CDR3 is 15 amino acids.